This T cell receptor beta chain was found in a study of tumor-infiltrating lymphocytes in primary liver carcinoma. TCR beta cDNA came from approximately 490 ng total RNA, primed with a constant-region primer. Slightly modified ARM-PCR served as the procedure for the TCR beta libraries. These libraries came from three rounds of nested multiplex PCR. PCR rounds one and two used TRBV1-TRBV30 forward primers with a C-beta reverse primer for 10 cycles each. MiXCR was run by TCRdb on the multiplex PCR reads, yielding one entry per CDR3 protein. The profile shows 40,000 to 45,000 distinct CDR3 sequences, around 72% of them singletons. Bulk tissue was left unsorted, and RNA and DNA were co-extracted from roughly 20-30 mg of it. Sampling of each tumor involved five separate regions. There are 11 residues in the CDR3. To note about this clonotype: A read error may produce the germline difference seen at one junction end.

Material: liver tumor tissue from sampling region 2. Subset defined: tumor region T2, inferior pole. The source is a man in his forties with primary liver carcinoma and hepatitis B virus infection. This chain uses TRBV12-3 or TRBV12-4 with TRBJ2-7; D is undetermined. CDR3 sequence (DNA): TGTGCCAGAAGTTCAAACTACGTGCAGTACTTC. Translating it yields CARSSNYVQYF.